This T cell receptor beta chain was sequenced in a study of blood T cell repertoires in COVID-19. About the research overall: The United States, Italy and Spain supplied acute and convalescent COVID-19 samples. From T cells, B-cell-depleted T cells, or PBMCs came the material, which was cDNA or gDNA.

In the authors' methods: Nucleated cell counts were estimated from reference gene primer amplification. Sequenced by immunoSEQ multiplex PCR; TCRdb stores in-frame clones only, minus some. Clonal size and the V and J genes are those of that table, whereas D and trimming came from the DNA. The data show some 150,000 clones, almost 90% seen once. Germline CDR1 is SGHRS and CDR2 is YFSETQ. This CDR3 is built from 14 residues. With V trimmed by 3 bases and J by 3 bases, 6 bases remained unmatched. The chain employs TRBV5-1 and TRBJ2-7; 7 bases are a match to TRBD1. This clonotype was sampled from a man between 45 and 60 years old with active or convalescent COVID-19. The sample consisted of peripheral blood. The CDR3 sequence: CASSSQGSGYEQYF. DNA for the CDR3: TGCGCCAGCAGCTCACAGGGGAGCGGCTACGAGCAGTACTTC.